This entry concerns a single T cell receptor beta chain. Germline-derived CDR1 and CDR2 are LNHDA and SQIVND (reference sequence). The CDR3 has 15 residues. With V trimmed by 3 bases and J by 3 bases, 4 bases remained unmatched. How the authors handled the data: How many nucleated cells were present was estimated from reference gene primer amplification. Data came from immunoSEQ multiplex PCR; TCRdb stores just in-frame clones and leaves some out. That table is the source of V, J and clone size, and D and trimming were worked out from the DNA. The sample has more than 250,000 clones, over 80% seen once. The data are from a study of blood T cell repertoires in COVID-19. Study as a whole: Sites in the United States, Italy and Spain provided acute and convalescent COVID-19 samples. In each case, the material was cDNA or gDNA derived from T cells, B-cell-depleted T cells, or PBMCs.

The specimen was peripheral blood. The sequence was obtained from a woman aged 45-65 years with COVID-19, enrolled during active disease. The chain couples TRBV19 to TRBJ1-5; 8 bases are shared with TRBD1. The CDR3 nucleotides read TGTGCCAGTAGTATGGGACAGGTTTTCAATCAGCCCCAGCATTTT. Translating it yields CASSMGQVFNQPQHF.